The 9 T cell receptor beta chains reported below all come from one sample, sequenced in a study of cytomegalovirus exposure and HLA in healthy donors. PCR amplification relied on 60 Vbeta primers (plus 13 Jbeta primers). TCRdb keeps only in-frame clones here, not all; method: immunoSEQ multiplex PCR. Of 75,000 to 90,000 clones listed, around 77% are singletons. Input material: PBMCs. The source is a man aged 45-65 years in good health and CMV-seronegative.

This sequence joins TRBV6-1 and TRBJ1-4; possibly TRBD1 for D (5 bases). The V end was cut by 6 bases, the J end by 5 bases, with 13 bases between. The CDR3 consists of 14 residues. Germline V CDR1 and CDR2: MNHNS, SASEGT. CDR3: CASRSDGGNEKLFF. The CDR3 region has the DNA TGTGCCAGCAGGTCCGACGGGGGGAATGAAAAACTGTTTTTT.

The sample holds a few counts of this clone. The V and J genes are TRBV5-1 and TRBJ1-1; the D is unclear. Germline V gene data show CDR1 as SGHRS and CDR2 as YFSETQ. Trimming took off 0 bases at V and 2 bases at J, with 5 bases between the two ends. The CDR3 consists of 13 residues. The CDR3 reads CASSLVSNTEAFF. In DNA form, the CDR3 reads TGCGCCAGCAGCTTGGTATCCAACACTGAAGCTTTCTTT.

This clone is a singleton in its sample. This rearrangement joins TRBV11-2 to TRBJ2-2, with D tentatively TRBD2 (5 bases). The CDR3 runs 15 residues. From germline, CDR1 is SGHAT and CDR2 FQNNGV. V shed 0 bases and J shed 6 bases, with 11 bases lying between them. Here the CDR3 reads CASSLDRGRPGELFF. The DNA for the CDR3 is TGTGCCAGCAGCTTAGATCGGGGTCGCCCCGGGGAGCTGTTTTTT.

V gene TRBV15 combines with J gene TRBJ2-3, with 8 bases aligning to TRBD2. This CDR3 is 14 amino acids long. The V segment lost 4 bases and the J segment 6 bases; nucleotides outside the gene matches: 6. Germline V gene sequence: CDR1 LNHNV, CDR2 YYDKDF (reference sequence). The CDR3 sequence: CATSISGDMDTQYF. DNA of the CDR3: TGTGCCACCAGCATTAGCGGGGACATGGATACGCAGTATTTT.

V and J are TRBV14 and TRBJ1-4; D gene uncertain. The germline V and J ends were trimmed by 1 base and 8 bases, with 2 bases remaining between them. The CDR3 has 11 amino acids. The germline V gene has CDR1 SGHDN and CDR2 FVKESK. The chain's CDR3 is CASSQAEKLFF. CDR3 sequence (DNA): TGTGCCAGCAGCCAAGCGGAAAAACTGTTTTTT.

J is TRBJ2-2 and V is TRBV10-1; TRBD1 matches 8 bases. The CDR3 sequence is 15 residues long. Trimming removed 6 bases from V and 1 base from J; junction bases left unmatched: 4. The V gene's germline CDR1 is WNHNN and CDR2 SYGVQD (reference sequence). The CDR3 DNA sequence: TGCGCCAGCAGGCCCGGGACAGGGAACACCGGGGAGCTGTTTTTT. This codes for CASRPGTGNTGELFF.

V gene TRBV4-3 combines with J gene TRBJ2-5; 8 bases fit TRBD2. CDR3 length equals 15 residues. Per the germline V gene, CDR1 is LGHNA and CDR2 is YSLEER. J was trimmed by 4 bases and V by 0 bases; bases with no gene match: 4. The CDR3 nucleotides read TGCGCCAGCAGCCAAGATCGGGGGGGCGGAGAGACCCAGTACTTC. It translates to CASSQDRGGGETQYF.

The chain joins TRBV6-6 to TRBJ2-7; 9 bases line up with TRBD1. CDR3 length equals 16 residues. From germline, CDR1 is MNHNY and CDR2 SVGAGI (reference sequence). J lost 4 bases, V lost 0 bases, and 7 bases had no gene match. DNA of the CDR3: TGTGCCAGCAGTTACTCCGCGGCACAGGGGGCATACGAGCAGTACTTC. This gives the protein CASSYSAAQGAYEQYF.

This clone was counted between two and nine times. The chain couples TRBV5-6 to TRBJ1-6; TRBD1 aligns across 9 bases. The CDR3 sequence is 14 residues long. The V segment lost 3 bases and the J segment 10 bases; nucleotides outside the gene matches: 5. The germline CDR1 and CDR2 sequences are SGHDT and YYEEEE. The CDR3: CASSWGTGPSPLHF. CDR3 in DNA: TGTGCCAGCAGCTGGGGGACAGGGCCCTCACCCCTCCACTTT.